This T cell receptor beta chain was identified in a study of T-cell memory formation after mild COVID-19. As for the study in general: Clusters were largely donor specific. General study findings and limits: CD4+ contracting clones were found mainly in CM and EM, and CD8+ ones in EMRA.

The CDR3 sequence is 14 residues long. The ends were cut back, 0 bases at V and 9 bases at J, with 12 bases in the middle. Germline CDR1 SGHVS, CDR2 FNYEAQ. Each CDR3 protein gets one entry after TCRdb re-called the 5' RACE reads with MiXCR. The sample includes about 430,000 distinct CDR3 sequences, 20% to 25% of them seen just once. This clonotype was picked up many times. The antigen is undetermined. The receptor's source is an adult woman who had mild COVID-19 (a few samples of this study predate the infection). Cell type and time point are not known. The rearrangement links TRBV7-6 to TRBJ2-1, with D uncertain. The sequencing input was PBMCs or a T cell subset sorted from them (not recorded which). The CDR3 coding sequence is TGTGCCAGCAGCTTAGCCTGGCTAAGTGGTGAGCAGTTCTTC. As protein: CASSLAWLSGEQFF.